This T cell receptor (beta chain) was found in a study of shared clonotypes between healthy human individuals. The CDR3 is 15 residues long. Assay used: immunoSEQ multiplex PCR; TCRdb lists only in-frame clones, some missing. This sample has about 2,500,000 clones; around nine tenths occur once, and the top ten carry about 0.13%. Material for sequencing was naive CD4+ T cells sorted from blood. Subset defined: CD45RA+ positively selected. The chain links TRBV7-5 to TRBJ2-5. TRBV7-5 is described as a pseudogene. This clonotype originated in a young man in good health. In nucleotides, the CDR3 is TGTGCCAGAAGCCGCCGGGGCACCCGGGCAGAGACCCAGTACTTC. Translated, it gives CARSRRGTRAETQYF.